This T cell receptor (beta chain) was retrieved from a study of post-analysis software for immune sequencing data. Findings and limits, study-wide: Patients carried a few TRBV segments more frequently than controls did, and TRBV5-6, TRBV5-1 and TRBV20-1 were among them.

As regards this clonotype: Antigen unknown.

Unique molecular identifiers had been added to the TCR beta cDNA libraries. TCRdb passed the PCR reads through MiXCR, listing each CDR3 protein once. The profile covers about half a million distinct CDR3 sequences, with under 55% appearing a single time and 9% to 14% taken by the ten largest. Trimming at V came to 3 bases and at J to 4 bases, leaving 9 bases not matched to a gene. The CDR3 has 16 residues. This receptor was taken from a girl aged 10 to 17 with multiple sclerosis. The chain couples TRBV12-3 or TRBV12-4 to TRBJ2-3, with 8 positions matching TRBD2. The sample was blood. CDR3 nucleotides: TGTGCCAGCAGTTTTCCAGCGGGAGTGACCGCAGATACGCAGTATTTT. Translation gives CASSFPAGVTADTQYF.